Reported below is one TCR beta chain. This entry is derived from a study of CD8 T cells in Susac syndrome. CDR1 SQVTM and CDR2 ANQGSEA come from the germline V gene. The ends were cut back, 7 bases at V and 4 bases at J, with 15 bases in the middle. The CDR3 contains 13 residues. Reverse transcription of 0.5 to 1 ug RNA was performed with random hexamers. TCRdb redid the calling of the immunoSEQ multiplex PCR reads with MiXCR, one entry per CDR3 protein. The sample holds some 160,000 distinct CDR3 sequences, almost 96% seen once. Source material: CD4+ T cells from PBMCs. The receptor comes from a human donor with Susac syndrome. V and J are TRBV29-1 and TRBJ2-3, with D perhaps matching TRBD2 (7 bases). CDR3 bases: TGCAGCGGGGGGGGCCGGGGAGCAGATACGCAGTATTTT. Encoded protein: CSGGGRGADTQYF.